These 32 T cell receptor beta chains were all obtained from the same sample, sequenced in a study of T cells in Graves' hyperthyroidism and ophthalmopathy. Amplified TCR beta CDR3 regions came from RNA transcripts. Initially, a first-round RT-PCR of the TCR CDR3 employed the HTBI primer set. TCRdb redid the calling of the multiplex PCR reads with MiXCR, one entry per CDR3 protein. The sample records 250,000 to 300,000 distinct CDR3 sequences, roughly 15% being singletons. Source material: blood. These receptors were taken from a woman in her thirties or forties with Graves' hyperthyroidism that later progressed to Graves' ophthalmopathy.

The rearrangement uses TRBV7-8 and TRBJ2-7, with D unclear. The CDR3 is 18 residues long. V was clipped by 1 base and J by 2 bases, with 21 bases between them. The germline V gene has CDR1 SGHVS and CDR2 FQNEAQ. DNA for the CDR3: TGTGCCAGCAGCTTAGGTGCCGCCACCCGAAGTGCCCCCTACGAGCAGTACTTC. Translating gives CASSLGAATRSAPYEQYF.

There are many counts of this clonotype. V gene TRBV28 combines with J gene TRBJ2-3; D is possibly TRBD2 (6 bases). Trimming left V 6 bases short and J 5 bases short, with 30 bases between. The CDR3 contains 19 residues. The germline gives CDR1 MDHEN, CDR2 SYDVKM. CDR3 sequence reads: CASRPSPASERAMGDTQYF. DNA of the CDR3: TGTGCCAGCAGGCCATCGCCCGCTAGCGAGAGGGCCATGGGAGATACGCAGTATTTT.

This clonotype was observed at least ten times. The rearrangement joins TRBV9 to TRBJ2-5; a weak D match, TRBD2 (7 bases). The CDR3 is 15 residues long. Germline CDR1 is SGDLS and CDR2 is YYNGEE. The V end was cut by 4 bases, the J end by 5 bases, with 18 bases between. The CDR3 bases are TGTGCCAGCAGCCCGAGCGCGGGGGCGGTGGAGACCCAGTACTTC. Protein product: CASSPSAGAVETQYF. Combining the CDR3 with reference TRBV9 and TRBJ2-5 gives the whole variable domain DSGVTQTPKHLITATGQRVTLRCSPRSGDLSVYWYQQSLDQGLQFLIQYYNGEERAKGNILERFSAQQFPDLHSELNLSSLELGDSALYFCASSPSAGAVETQYFGPGTRLLVL.

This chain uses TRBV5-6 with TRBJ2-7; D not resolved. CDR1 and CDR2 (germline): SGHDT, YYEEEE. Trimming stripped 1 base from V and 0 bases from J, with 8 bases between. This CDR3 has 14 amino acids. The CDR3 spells CASSLRPFSYEQYF. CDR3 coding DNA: TGTGCCAGCAGCTTGCGGCCATTCTCCTACGAGCAGTACTTC.

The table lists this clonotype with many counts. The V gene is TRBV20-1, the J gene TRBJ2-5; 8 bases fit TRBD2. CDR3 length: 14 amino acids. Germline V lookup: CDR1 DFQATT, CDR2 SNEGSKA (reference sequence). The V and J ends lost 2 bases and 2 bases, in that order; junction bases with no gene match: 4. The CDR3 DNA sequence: TGCAGTGCTAGATCCGGGAGGGCACAAGAGACCCAGTACTTC. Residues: CSARSGRAQETQYF.

The CDR3 coding sequence is TGCAGTGCTAGACGTGGGGGGGTTCGGCAAGAGACCCAGTACTTC. Translating gives CSARRGGVRQETQYF. This sequence joins TRBV20-1 and TRBJ2-5; 7 bases fit TRBD2. The CDR3 runs 15 residues. Germline-derived CDR1 and CDR2 are DFQATT and SNEGSKA (reference sequence). The V gene end was trimmed by 2 bases and the J gene end by 2 bases; junction bases not matched to a gene: 8.

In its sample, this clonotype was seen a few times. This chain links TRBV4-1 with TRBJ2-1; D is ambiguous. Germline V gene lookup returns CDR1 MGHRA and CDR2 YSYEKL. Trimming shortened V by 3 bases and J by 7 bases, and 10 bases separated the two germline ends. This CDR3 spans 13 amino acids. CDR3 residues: CASSQELWNEQFF. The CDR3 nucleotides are TGCGCCAGCAGCCAGGAACTCTGGAATGAGCAGTTCTTC.

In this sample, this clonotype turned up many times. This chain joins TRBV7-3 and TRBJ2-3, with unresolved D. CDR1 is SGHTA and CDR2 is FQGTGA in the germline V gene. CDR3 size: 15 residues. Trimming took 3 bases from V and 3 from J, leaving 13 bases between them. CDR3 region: CASSFHRQPTDTQYF. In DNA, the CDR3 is TGTGCCAGCAGCTTCCACCGGCAGCCTACAGATACGCAGTATTTT.

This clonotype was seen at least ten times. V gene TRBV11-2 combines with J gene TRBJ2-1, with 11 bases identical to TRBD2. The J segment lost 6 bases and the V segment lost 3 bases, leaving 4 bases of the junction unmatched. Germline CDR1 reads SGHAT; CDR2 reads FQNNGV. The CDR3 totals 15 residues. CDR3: CASSFSSGRSNEQFF. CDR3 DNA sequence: TGTGCCAGCAGCTTTTCTAGCGGGAGGAGCAATGAGCAGTTCTTC.

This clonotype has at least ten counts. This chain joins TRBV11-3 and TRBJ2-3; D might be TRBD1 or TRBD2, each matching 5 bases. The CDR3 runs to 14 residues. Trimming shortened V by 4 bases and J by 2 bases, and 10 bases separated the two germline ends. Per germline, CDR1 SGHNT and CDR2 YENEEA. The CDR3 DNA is TGTGCCAGCAGCTCGGGACCGCCCACAGATACGCAGTATTTT. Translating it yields CASSSGPPTDTQYF.

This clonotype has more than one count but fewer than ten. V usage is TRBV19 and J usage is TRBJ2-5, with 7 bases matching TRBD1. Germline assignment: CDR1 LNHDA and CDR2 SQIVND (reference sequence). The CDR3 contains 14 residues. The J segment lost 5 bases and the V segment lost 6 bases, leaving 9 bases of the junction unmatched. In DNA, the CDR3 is TGTGCCAGTAGCTTCAACAGGGGCGGCGAGACCCAGTACTTC. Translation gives CASSFNRGGETQYF.

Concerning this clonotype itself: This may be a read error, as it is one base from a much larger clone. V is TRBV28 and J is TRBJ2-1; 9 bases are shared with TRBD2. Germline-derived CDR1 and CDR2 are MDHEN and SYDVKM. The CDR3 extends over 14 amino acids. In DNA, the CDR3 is TGTGCCGGCAGGGGCCGGAGCGGGAGGAATGAGCAGTTCTTC. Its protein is CAGRGRSGRNEQFF.

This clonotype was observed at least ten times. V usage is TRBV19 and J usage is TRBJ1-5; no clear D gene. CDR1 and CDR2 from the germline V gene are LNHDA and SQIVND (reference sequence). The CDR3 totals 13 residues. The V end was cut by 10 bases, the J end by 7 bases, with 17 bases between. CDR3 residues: CAIGGGLKQPQHF. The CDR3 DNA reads TGTGCCATCGGAGGAGGGCTGAAACAGCCCCAGCATTTT.

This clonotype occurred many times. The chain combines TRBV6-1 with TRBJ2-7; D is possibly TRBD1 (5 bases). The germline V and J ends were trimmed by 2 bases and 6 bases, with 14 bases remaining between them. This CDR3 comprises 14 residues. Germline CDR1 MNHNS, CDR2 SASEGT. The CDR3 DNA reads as TGTGCCAGCAGTGAATCAGGGTTTGGGGTCGAGCAGTACTTC. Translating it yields CASSESGFGVEQYF.

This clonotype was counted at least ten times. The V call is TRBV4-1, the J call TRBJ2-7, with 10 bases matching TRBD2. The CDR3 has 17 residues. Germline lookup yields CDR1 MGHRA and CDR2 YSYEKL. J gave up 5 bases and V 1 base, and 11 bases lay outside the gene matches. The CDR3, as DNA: TGCGCCAGCAGCCAAGCCCTAGCGGGAGATAGCCGCAACGAGCAGTACTTC. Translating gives CASSQALAGDSRNEQYF.

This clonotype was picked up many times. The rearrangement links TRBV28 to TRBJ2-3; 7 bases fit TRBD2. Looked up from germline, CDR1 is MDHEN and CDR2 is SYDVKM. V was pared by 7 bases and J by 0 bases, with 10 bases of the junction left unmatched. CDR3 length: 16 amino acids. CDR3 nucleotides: TGTGCCAGCACCCCTGCCAAAGCGGGGAGCACAGATACGCAGTATTTT. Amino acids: CASTPAKAGSTDTQYF.

In DNA, the CDR3 is TGCGCCAGCAGTGATTACAGGGGGCAGAACGAGCAGTACTTC. It specifies CASSDYRGQNEQYF. The chain joins TRBV10-1 to TRBJ2-7; 9 bases are shared with TRBD1. V trimming: 3 bases; J trimming: 5 bases; junction bases outside the gene matches: 5. Germline V CDR1 and CDR2: WNHNN, SYGVQD (reference sequence). The CDR3 contains 14 residues.

This CDR3 is CASSSTGVAKNIQYF. The DNA of the CDR3 is TGTGCCAGCAGTTCTACAGGGGTGGCCAAAAACATTCAGTACTTC. The rearrangement uses TRBV28 and TRBJ2-4; TRBD1 agrees at 7 bases. Germline lookup yields CDR1 MDHEN and CDR2 SYDVKM. J gave up 1 base and V 4 bases, and 4 bases lay outside the gene matches. This CDR3 is 15 amino acids long.

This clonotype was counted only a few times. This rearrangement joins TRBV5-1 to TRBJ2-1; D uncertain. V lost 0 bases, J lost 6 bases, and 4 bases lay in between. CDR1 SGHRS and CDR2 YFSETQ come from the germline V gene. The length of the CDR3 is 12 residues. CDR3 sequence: CASSLEVNEQFF. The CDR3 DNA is TGCGCCAGCAGCTTGGAAGTCAATGAGCAGTTCTTC.

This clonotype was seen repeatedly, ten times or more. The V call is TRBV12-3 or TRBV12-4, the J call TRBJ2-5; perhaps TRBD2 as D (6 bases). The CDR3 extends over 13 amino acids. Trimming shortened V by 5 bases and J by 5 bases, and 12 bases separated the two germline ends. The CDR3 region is CASSLRGGETQYF. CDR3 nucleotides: TGTGCCAGCAGTCTTAGGGGAGGCGAGACCCAGTACTTC.

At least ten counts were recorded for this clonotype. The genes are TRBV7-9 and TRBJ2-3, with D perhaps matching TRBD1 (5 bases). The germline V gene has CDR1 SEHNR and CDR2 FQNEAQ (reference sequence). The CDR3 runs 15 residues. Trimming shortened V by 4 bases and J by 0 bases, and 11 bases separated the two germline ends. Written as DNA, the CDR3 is TGTGCCAGCAGCTCGGACAACCCTAGCACAGATACGCAGTATTTT. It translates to CASSSDNPSTDTQYF.

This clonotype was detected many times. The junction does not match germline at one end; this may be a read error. CDR3 sequence: CSASGAPSYNEQFF. In DNA form, the CDR3 reads TGCAGTGCTAGTGGCGCCCCCTCCTACAACGAGCAGTTCTTC. The chain joins TRBV20-1 to TRBJ2-1, with unresolved D. Per germline, CDR1 DFQATT and CDR2 SNEGSKA (reference sequence). CDR3 length equals 14 residues.

The CDR3 loop is CASSPRTSGRIGELFF. The CDR3 region has the DNA TGTGCCAGCAGTCCGCGGACTAGCGGGAGGATCGGGGAGCTGTTTTTT. The chain links TRBV27 to TRBJ2-2; 14 bases fit TRBD2. V was clipped by 5 bases and J by 7 bases; unmatched bases: 6. The length of the CDR3 is 16 residues. The germline V gene encodes CDR1 MNHEY and CDR2 SMNVEV (reference sequence).

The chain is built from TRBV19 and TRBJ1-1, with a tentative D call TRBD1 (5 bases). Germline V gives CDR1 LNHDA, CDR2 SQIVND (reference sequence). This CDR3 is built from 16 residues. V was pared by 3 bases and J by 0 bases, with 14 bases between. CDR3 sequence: CASSMGQGRLNTEAFF. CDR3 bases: TGTGCCAGTAGTATGGGGCAGGGAAGACTGAACACTGAAGCTTTCTTT.

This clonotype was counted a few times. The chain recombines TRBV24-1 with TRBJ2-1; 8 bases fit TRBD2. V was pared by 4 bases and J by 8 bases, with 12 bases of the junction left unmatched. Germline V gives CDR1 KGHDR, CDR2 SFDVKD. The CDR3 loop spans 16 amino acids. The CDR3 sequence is CATSETTRTSFDEQFF. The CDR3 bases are TGTGCCACCAGTGAAACCACCCGGACTAGCTTCGATGAGCAGTTCTTC.

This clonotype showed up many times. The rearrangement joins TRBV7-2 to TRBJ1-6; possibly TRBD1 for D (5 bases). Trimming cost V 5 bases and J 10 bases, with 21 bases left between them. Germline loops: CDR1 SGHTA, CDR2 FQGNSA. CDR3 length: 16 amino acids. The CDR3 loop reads CASSRKGGATHSPLHF. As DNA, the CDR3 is TGTGCCAGCAGCCGTAAGGGTGGGGCCACCCACTCACCCCTCCACTTT.

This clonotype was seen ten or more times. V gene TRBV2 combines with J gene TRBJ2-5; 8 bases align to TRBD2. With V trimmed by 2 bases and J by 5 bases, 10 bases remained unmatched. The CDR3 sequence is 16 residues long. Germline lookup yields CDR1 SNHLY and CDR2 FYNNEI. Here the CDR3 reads CASSEPGGLDIETQYF. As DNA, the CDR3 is TGTGCCAGCAGTGAACCGGGAGGGCTTGATATCGAGACCCAGTACTTC.

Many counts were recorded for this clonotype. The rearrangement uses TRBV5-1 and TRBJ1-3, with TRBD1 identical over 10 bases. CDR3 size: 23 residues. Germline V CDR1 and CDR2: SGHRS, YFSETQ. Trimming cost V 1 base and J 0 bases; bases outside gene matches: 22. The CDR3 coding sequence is TGCGCCAGCAGCTTGTCTCCTAAATACCGGGACAGGGGCGGTTTGCCCTCTGGAAACACCATATATTTT. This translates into CASSLSPKYRDRGGLPSGNTIYF.

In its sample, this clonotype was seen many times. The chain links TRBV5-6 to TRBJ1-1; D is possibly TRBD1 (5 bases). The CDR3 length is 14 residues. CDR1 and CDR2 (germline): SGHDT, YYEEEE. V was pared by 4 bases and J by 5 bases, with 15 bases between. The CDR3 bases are TGTGCCAGCAGCATGACGTGGGGGGAGACTGAAGCTTTCTTT. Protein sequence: CASSMTWGETEAFF.

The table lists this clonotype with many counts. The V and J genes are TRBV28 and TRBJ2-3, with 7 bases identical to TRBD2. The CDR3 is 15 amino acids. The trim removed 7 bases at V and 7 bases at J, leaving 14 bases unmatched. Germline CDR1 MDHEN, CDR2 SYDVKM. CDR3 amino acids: CASTEQRAGRNTQYF. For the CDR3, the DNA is TGTGCCAGCACCGAGCAGAGAGCGGGAAGGAATACGCAGTATTTT.

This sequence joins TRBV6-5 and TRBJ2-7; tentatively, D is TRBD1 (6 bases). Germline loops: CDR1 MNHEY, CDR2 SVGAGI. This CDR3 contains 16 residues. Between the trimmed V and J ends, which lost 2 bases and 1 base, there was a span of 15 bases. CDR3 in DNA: TGTGCCAGCAGTTACGGCTGGCGACAGGAGTCCTACGAGCAGTACTTC. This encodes CASSYGWRQESYEQYF.

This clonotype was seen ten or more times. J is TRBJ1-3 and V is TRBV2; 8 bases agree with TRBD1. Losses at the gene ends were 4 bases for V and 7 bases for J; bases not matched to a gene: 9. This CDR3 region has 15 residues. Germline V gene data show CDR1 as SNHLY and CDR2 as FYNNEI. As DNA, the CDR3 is TGTGCCAGCAGTGGGGCCGTGGCAGGGGGCAACACCATATATTTT. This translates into CASSGAVAGGNTIYF.